Here is one TCR beta chain with its context. This clone appeared once. Its specific antigen is unknown. No base qualities exist here, and no much larger clone lies one base off it. Enrolling through a virtual design, the prospective study's participants ranged in age from roughly 18 to 89 years and lived across about two dozen United States geographic areas. In the prospective study, cohorts were assigned on the basis of participant-reported clinical history obtained from a screening survey and a study questionnaire. ImmuneRACE Cohort 3 recovered participants were defined by two consecutive negative NP/OP PCR tests, healthcare professional clearance, or symptom resolution. Each participant in the prospective study had whole blood, serum and a nasopharyngeal or oropharyngeal swab collected by mobile phlebotomists. Participants in the prospective study had the option to provide additional blood draws and questionnaires over an approximately 2-month period. Blood samples from the prospective study were shipped frozen or at room temperature prior to DNA extraction.

TCRbeta CDR3 regions were amplified from genomic DNA using the immunoSEQ Assay, a bias-controlled multiplex PCR. The study's own analysis went as follows. The number of nucleated cells in each sample was estimated by amplification of reference gene primers within the assay. To quantify the absolute abundance of each unique TCRbeta CDR3 rearrangement, sequence reads were collapsed and filtered. Productive Simpson clonality was computed per sample as the square root of Simpson's diversity index over productive rearrangements. Not all clones reach the TCRdb copy of this immuneACCESS table, which keeps in-frame sequences only. Checked studies attribute under half of the gap to unresolved V genes and leave the rest unexplained. From that table come the V and J calls and clone size; the DNA was used to work out D and trimming. Counted in this sample were 150,000 or so clones; 75% to 85% of them appeared once. Approximately 3% of the sample is taken by the ten largest.

The data were obtained in a study of blood T cell repertoires in COVID-19 (dated by TCRdb to 2020 to 2021). In the study overall: Samples from collaborators originated in the United States, Italy and Spain and spanned both the acute and convalescent phases of COVID-19. The material from the prospective study consisted of cDNA or gDNA derived from T cells, B-cell-depleted T cells, or PBMCs. The dataset comprised deeply sampled blood TCRbeta repertoires from subjects exposed to, actively infected with, or recovered from COVID-19. The repertoires were released in a freely available public database meant as a resource for research on the immune response to SARS-CoV-2. The samples were drawn from two sources: the first 160 participants of the ongoing ImmuneRACE study, and over 950 subjects contributed by 6 global collaborators. The sample metadata nearly always contained a de-identified subject ID, COVID-19 status, age in years and sex. Where available, HLA class I and class II types were obtained from metadata supplied by the sample provider rather than from assay-based typing.

Results and caveats for the whole study, not just this receptor: The quantity of clinical and demographic metadata differed by source and by participant and was supplied without curation.

CDR1 and CDR2 (MNHEY, SVGAGI) derive from the germline V gene. The V and J ends are trimmed by 2 bases and 7 bases, leaving 5 bases between them. There are 12 amino acids in the CDR3, from cysteine to phenylalanine inclusive. Only the CDR3 DNA is retained, 36 bases long and in frame from the first base. The chain is encoded by TRBV6-5 joined to TRBJ1-4; the D gene assignment is ambiguous. The receptor was derived from a woman aged 55-69 years who had recovered from COVID-19. The sample consisted of PBMCs or T cells enriched from blood (not recorded which). This receptor carries the CDR3 CASSYGGEKLFF. The DNA sequence follows: TGTGCCAGCAGTTACGGAGGTGAAAAACTGTTTTTT.